The subject of this entry is one T cell receptor beta chain. Germline V gene sequence: CDR1 SNHLY, CDR2 FYNNEI. The ends were cut back, 7 bases at V and 5 bases at J, with 9 bases in the middle. CDR3 length equals 12 residues. This specimen belongs to a study of cytomegalovirus exposure and HLA in healthy donors. Study-wide context: Drawn from HLA-typed donors, approximately 86 million unique TCRs were held in an early data release.

PCR amplification relied on 60 Vbeta primers (plus 13 Jbeta primers). Produced via immunoSEQ multiplex PCR; TCRdb's table is partial and in-frame only. Of under 130,000 clones listed, roughly three quarters were seen once; the top ten hold 9.5% to 13%. The sequenced material came from PBMCs. The chain couples TRBV2 to TRBJ1-5, with D maybe TRBD1 (5 bases). This sequence originates from a middle-aged man in good health and CMV-seropositive. The CDR3, as DNA: TGTGCCAGCATGGGGGACTATCAGCCCCAGCATTTT. Translating gives CASMGDYQPQHF.